What follows describes a single T cell receptor (beta chain). Its antigen is currently unknown. It was the 120-subject validation cohort, separate from the approximately 670-subject first cohort, to which the donors belonged. The data originate from a study of cytomegalovirus exposure and HLA in healthy donors. General study points: Despite most TCR sequences being rare, some public TCRs occurred in many donors.

Germline CDR1 SGHRS, CDR2 YFSETQ. The CDR3 is made up of 15 amino acids. The junction had 7 bases not matched to a gene; V was cut back by 6 bases and J by 1 base. Generated by immunoSEQ multiplex PCR, the TCRdb table keeps only in-frame clones and is missing some. The sample yields about 44,000 clones, over 85% seen once. The source material was PBMCs. V is TRBV5-1 and J is TRBJ2-1; 7 bases fit TRBD2. The receptor comes from a woman aged 18 to 35 in good health and CMV-seronegative. This CDR3 reads CASTVGGESYNEQFF. The CDR3 nucleotides are TGCGCCAGCACCGTGGGAGGGGAATCCTACAATGAGCAGTTCTTC. Full variable domain (rest looked up from reference TRBV5-1 and TRBJ2-1): KAGVTQTPRYLIKTRGQQVTLSCSPISGHRSVSWYQQTPGQGLQFLFEYFSETQRNKGNFPGRFSGRQFSNSRSEMNVSTLELGDSALYLCASTVGGESYNEQFFGPGTRLTVL.